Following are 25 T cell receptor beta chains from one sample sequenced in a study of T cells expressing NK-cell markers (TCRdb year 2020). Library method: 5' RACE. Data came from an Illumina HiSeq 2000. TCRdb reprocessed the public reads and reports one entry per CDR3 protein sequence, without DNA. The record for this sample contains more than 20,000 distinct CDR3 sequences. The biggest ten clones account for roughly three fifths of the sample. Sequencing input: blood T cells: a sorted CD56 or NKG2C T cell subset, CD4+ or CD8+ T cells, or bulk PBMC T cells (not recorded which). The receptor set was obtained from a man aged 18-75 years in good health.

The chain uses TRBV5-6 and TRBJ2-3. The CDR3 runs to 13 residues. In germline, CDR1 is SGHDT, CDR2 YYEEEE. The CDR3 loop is CASSLGVSDTQYF.

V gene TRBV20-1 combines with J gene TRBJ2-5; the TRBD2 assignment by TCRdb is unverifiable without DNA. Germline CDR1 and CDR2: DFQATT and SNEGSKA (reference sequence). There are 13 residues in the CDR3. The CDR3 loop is CSARGDWQETQYF.

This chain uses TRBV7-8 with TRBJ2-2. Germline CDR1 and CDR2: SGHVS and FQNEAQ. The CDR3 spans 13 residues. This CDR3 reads CASSPTNTGELFF.

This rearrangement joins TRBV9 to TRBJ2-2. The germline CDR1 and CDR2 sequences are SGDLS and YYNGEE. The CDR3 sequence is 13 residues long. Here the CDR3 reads CASKVGNTGELFF.

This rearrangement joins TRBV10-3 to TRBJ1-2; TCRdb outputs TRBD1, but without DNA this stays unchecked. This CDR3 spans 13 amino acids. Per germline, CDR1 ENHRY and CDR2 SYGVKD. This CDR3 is CASSWDPLYGYTF.

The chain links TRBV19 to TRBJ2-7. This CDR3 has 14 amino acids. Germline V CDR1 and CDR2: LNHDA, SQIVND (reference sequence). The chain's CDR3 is CATHPTGRTYEQYF.

The CDR3 reads CASSLDGGTTQETQYF. V and J are TRBV7-2 and TRBJ2-5; TCRdb indicates TRBD1, and absent DNA this call remains unverified. This CDR3 has 16 amino acids. Germline CDR1 reads SGHTA; CDR2 reads FQGNSA.

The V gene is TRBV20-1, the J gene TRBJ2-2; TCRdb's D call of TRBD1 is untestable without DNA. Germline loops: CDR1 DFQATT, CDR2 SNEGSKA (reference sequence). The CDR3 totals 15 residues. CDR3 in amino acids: CSARDGTGTTGELFF.

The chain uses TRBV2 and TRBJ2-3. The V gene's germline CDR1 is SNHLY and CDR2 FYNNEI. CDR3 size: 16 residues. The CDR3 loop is CASSELQHRPSDTQYF.

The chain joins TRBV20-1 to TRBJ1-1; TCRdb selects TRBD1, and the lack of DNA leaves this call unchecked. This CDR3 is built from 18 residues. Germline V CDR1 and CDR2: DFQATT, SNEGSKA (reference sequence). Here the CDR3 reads CSARATDRVRGGNTEAFF.

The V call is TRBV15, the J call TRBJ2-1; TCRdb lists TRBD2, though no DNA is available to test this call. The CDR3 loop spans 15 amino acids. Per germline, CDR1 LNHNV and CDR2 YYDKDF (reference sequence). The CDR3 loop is CATSRGLAVDNEQFF.

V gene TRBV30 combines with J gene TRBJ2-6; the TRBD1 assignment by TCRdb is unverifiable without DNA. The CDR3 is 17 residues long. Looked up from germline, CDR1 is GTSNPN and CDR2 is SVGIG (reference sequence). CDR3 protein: CAWRRGRLKSGANVLTF.

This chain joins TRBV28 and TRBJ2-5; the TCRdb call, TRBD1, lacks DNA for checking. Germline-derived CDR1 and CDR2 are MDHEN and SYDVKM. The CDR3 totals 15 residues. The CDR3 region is CASRGQVQRKETQYF.

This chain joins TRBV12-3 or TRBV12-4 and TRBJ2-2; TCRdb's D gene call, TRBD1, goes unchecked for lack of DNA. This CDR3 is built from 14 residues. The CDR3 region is CASSRRTGGGELFF.

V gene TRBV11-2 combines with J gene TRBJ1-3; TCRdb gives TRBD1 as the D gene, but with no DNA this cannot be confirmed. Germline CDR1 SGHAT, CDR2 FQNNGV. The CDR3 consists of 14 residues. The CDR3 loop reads CASRPGGSGNTIYF.

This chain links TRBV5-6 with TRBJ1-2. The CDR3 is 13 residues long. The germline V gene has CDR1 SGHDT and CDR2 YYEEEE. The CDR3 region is CASSPDKTYGYTF.

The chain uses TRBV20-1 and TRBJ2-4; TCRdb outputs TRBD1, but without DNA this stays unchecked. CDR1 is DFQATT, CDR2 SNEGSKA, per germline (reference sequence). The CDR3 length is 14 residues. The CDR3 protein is CSASQGAAKNIQYF.

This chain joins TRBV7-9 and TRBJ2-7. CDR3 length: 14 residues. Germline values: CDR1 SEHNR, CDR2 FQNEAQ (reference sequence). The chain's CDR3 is CASSFTADSYEQYF.

The CDR3 sequence: CASSLALEWTKPGNFWDNEQFF. J is TRBJ2-1 and V is TRBV7-6; TCRdb's D gene call, TRBD2, goes unchecked for lack of DNA. Germline V gene sequence: CDR1 SGHVS, CDR2 FNYEAQ. The CDR3 totals 22 residues. The variable domain in full, completed from reference TRBV7-6 and TRBJ2-1, reads GAGVSQSPRYKVTKRGQDVALRCDPISGHVSLYWYRQALGQGPEFLTYFNYEAQQDKSGLPNDRFSAERPEGSISTLTIQRTEQRDSAMYRCASSLALEWTKPGNFWDNEQFFGPGTRLTVL.

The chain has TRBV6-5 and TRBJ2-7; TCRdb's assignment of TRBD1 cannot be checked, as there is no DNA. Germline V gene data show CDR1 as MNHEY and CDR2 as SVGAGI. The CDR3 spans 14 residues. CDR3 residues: CASSSRDGHVEQYF.

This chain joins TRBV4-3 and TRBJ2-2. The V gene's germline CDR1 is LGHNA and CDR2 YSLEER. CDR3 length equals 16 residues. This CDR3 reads CASSSQLDILTGELFF.

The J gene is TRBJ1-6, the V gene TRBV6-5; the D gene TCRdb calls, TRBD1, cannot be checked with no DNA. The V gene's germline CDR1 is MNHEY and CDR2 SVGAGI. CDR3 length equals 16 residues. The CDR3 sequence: CASSYSAGASDSPLHF.

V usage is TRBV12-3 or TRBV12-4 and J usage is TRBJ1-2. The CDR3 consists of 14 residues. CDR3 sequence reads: CASSPNPTTYGYTF.

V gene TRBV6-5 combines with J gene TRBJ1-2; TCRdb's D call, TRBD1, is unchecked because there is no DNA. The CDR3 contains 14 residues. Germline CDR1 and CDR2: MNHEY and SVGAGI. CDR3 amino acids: CASNDRGVSYGYTF.

CDR3 residues: CASSPTGTGNTEAFF. The V gene is TRBV18, the J gene TRBJ1-1; TCRdb calls TRBD1, which cannot be checked without DNA. The V gene's germline CDR1 is KGHSH and CDR2 LQKENI. The CDR3 length is 15 residues.